A selection of T cell receptor beta chains follows, all from one sample in a study of blood T cell repertoires in COVID-19. Some clones are missing from TCRdb's copy, which holds only in-frame ones; the method was immunoSEQ multiplex PCR. The repertoire holds fewer than 250,000 clones, with around 83% as singletons. The sample was peripheral blood. These TCRs come from a woman aged 45 to 65 with acute or convalescent COVID-19. CDR3s include the opening cysteine and the closing phenylalanine or tryptophan. Each record gives: J gene, V gene, CDR3 length, CDR3 protein.

TRBJ2-6 | TRBV19 | 19 | CASRKGGTGVLSGANVLTF
TRBJ1-5 | TRBV19 | 14 | CASSAAGGNQPQHF
TRBJ1-4 | TRBV3-1/TRBV3-2 | 15 | CASSQEITGAEKLFF
TRBJ2-5 | TRBV19 | 15 | CASSPWTIGGETQYF
TRBJ1-2 | TRBV7-2 | 13 | CASSLGRAYGYTF
TRBJ2-7 | TRBV28 | 15 | CASSPFRGSGNEQYF
TRBJ2-1 | TRBV5-1 | 20 | CASRPGPSTLTSGSYNEQFF
TRBJ1-2 | TRBV28 | 14 | CASGRTGVVSGYTF
TRBJ2-1 | TRBV28 | 15 | CASSLIGVGKDEQFF
TRBJ2-7 | TRBV10-2 | 14 | CASSLTGPGHEQYF
TRBJ2-7 | TRBV5-6 | 13 | CASSRGSSYEQYF
TRBJ1-1 | TRBV2 | 15 | CASSADPQGDTEAFF
TRBJ2-5 | TRBV19 | 14 | CASSIWGVGETQYF
TRBJ2-1 | TRBV6-6 | 13 | CASSPRSYNEQFF
TRBJ1-2 | TRBV11-2 | 13 | CASSRDGFSGYTF
TRBJ1-5 | TRBV2 | 17 | CASTKGALVSGNQPQHF
TRBJ2-5 | TRBV4-2 | 15 | CASSRFGERGETQYF
TRBJ2-2 | TRBV7-2 | 16 | CASRAGLAGVTGELFF
TRBJ2-5 | TRBV7-8 | 14 | CASSLMSGGETQYF
TRBJ2-7 | TRBV6-4 | 18 | CASSDQISDREASYEQYF
TRBJ1-1 | TRBV7-9 | 14 | CASSSGQGRREAFF
TRBJ2-3 | TRBV9 | 15 | CASSESGLAGDTQYF
TRBJ2-3 | TRBV23-1 | 17 | CASSQWEDRALTDTQYF
TRBJ2-1 | TRBV9 | 17 | CASSVEGGSDSYNEQFF
TRBJ2-3 | TRBV21-1 | 15 | CASSGLTQCTDTQYF
TRBJ1-5 | TRBV18 | 17 | CASSPDSRWGSNQPQHF
TRBJ2-5 | TRBV7-6 | 16 | CASSGRGLAGGETQYF
TRBJ2-7 | TRBV5-1 | 15 | CASSDPRDSLPEQYF
TRBJ2-1 | TRBV21-1 | 21 | CASSKVGKETGGGLRDNEQFF
TRBJ2-1 | TRBV28 | 17 | CASSSHGGGPRYNEQFF
TRBJ2-7 | TRBV25-1 | 14 | CASSSDLTGAGQYF
TRBJ1-5 | TRBV7-2 | 15 | CASSFGGVDSGPQHF
TRBJ1-1 | TRBV5-1 | 15 | CASSPIQDMNTEAFF
TRBJ2-7 | TRBV4-2 | 15 | CASSQRQFSSYEQYF
TRBJ2-7 | TRBV5-8 | 15 | CASSLVRPKRYEQYF
TRBJ2-1 | TRBV12-1 | 16 | CASSIPLAGEDDEQFF
TRBJ2-1 | TRBV5-1 | 14 | CASSLEYYNNEQFF
TRBJ2-7 | TRBV28 | 16 | CASRSTTSGRSYEQYF
TRBJ2-7 | TRBV30 | 14 | CAWSPGTGWHEQYF
TRBJ2-2 | TRBV5-4 | 15 | CASSTGIPGAGELFF
TRBJ1-4 | TRBV28 | 14 | CASSFRGGNEKLFF
TRBJ1-3 | TRBV24-1 | 14 | CATQDSNSGNTIYF
TRBJ2-3 | TRBV19 | 16 | CASSGGVLLSTDTQYF
TRBJ2-1 | TRBV27 | 17 | CASSLSATGTGIYEQFF
TRBJ1-1 | TRBV7-9 | 13 | CASSGQGETEAFF
TRBJ1-5 | TRBV2 | 14 | CASSADRVNQPQHF
TRBJ2-1 | TRBV11-2 | 16 | CASSPRLPKSYNEQFF
TRBJ2-7 | TRBV7-6 | 15 | CASSPMSGRSDEQYF
TRBJ2-2 | TRBV7-8 | 20 | CASSLGAASWSSIDTGELFF
TRBJ1-1 | TRBV6-5 | 15 | CASIPSRGRNTEAFF
TRBJ2-1 | TRBV11-2 | 12 | CASSANSHEQFF
TRBJ2-7 | TRBV9 | 17 | CASSAEKPGTSGYEQYF
TRBJ2-7 | TRBV5-4 | 14 | CASSLGRGANEQYF
TRBJ2-7 | TRBV3-1/TRBV3-2 | 18 | CASSQAQSPGGSSYEQYF
TRBJ2-5 | TRBV24-1 | 16 | CATSRGAGDRQETQYF